Each of the 9 T cell receptor beta chains below was sequenced from the same sample in a study of blood T cell repertoires in COVID-19. This table comes from immunoSEQ multiplex PCR, and its TCRdb copy is limited to in-frame clones, with some not included. This table has about 270,000 clones, about 90% appearing once. Sequenced input: PBMCs or T cells enriched from blood (not recorded which). The receptors were gathered from a woman in her 30s with acute COVID-19.

The chain is built from TRBV6-2 or TRBV6-3 and TRBJ1-6; possibly TRBD1 for D (6 bases). With 5 bases removed from V and 5 bases from J, the gap between germline ends came to 13 bases. Looked up from germline, CDR1 is MNHEY and CDR2 is SVGEGT. This CDR3 is built from 15 residues. This CDR3 is CASSRTGPDNSPLHF. The CDR3 DNA follows: TGTGCCAGCAGTCGAACAGGGCCAGATAATTCACCCCTCCACTTT.

As to this clone: Germline is not matched at one junction end, which may reflect a read error. The chain is built from TRBV11-2 and TRBJ2-1; 9 bases are shared with TRBD1. The CDR3 spans 16 residues. CDR1 is SGHAT, CDR2 FQNNGV, per germline. DNA of the CDR3: TGTGCCAGCAGCCTCCTTGGGGGACAGGGTATCGGGGGTCTCGTCTTC. Translating it yields CASSLLGGQGIGGLVF.

V and J are TRBV3-1 (or the pseudogene TRBV3-2) and TRBJ2-4; TRBD1 is a possible D gene (5 bases). CDR3 length: 15 amino acids. Germline CDR1 LGHDT, CDR2 YNNKEL (reference sequence). V dropped 1 base and J dropped 0 bases, with 7 bases sitting between them. The CDR3 nucleotides read TGTGCCAGCAGCCAAGGACAGCTAGCCAAAAACATTCAGTACTTC. Translating it yields CASSQGQLAKNIQYF.

The chain recombines TRBV24-1 with TRBJ2-2; 13 bases are a match to TRBD2. The CDR3 extends over 14 amino acids. Trimming removed 8 bases from V and 5 bases from J; junction bases left unmatched: 1. From germline, CDR1 is KGHDR and CDR2 SFDVKD. CDR3 amino acids: CATKGLAGTGELFF. The CDR3 DNA sequence: TGTGCCACCAAGGGACTAGCGGGAACCGGGGAGCTGTTTTTT.

This sequence joins TRBV4-2 and TRBJ2-1, with 7 bases aligning to TRBD2. Germline assignment: CDR1 LGHNA and CDR2 YNFKEQ. V trimming: 1 base; J trimming: 8 bases; junction bases outside the gene matches: 5. This CDR3 contains 14 residues. This chain's CDR3 is CASSQGTSADEQFF. CDR3 coding DNA: TGTGCCAGCAGCCAAGGGACTAGTGCGGATGAGCAGTTCTTC.

J is TRBJ1-5 and V is TRBV25-1; D ambiguous. V was trimmed by 1 base and J by 5 bases, leaving 9 bases between them. CDR3 length equals 14 residues. The germline V gene encodes CDR1 MGHDK and CDR2 SYGVNS. CDR3 sequence reads: CASSELSGDQPQHF. CDR3 in DNA: TGTGCCAGCAGTGAATTGTCCGGGGATCAGCCCCAGCATTTT.

This clone was detected only a few times. The CDR3 reads CASSSLGGGYTF. For the CDR3, the DNA is TGTGCCAGCAGTTCCTTAGGCGGTGGCTACACCTTC. The chain links TRBV7-3 to TRBJ1-2, with D uncertain. Germline CDR1 SGHTA, CDR2 FQGTGA. The CDR3 spans 12 residues. The V and J ends lost 6 bases and 7 bases respectively, with 12 bases between them.

The rearrangement uses TRBV19 and TRBJ2-2; weak D call: TRBD2 (5 bases). The CDR3 consists of 16 residues. CDR1 and CDR2 from the germline V gene are LNHDA and SQIVND (reference sequence). Trimming cost V 2 bases and J 6 bases, with 16 bases left between them. The CDR3 sequence is CASSILPGSMSGELFF. CDR3 DNA sequence: TGTGCCAGTAGTATATTGCCGGGGAGTATGTCCGGGGAGCTGTTTTTT. Together with reference TRBV19 and TRBJ2-2, the CDR3 gives the full variable domain: DGGITQSPKYLFRKEGQNVTLSCEQNLNHDAMYWYRQDPGQGLRLIYYSQIVNDFQKGDIAEGYSVSREKKESFPLTVTSAQKNPTAFYLCASSILPGSMSGELFFGEGSRLTVL.

The V call is TRBV29-1, the J call TRBJ2-2; 7 positions agree with TRBD2. The ends lost 7 bases at V and 1 base at J; junction bases unmatched: 6. CDR1 SQVTM and CDR2 ANQGSEA come from the germline V gene. This CDR3 contains 14 residues. This CDR3 is CSADWGGNTGELFF. The DNA for the CDR3 is TGCAGCGCCGACTGGGGGGGGAACACCGGGGAGCTGTTTTTT.